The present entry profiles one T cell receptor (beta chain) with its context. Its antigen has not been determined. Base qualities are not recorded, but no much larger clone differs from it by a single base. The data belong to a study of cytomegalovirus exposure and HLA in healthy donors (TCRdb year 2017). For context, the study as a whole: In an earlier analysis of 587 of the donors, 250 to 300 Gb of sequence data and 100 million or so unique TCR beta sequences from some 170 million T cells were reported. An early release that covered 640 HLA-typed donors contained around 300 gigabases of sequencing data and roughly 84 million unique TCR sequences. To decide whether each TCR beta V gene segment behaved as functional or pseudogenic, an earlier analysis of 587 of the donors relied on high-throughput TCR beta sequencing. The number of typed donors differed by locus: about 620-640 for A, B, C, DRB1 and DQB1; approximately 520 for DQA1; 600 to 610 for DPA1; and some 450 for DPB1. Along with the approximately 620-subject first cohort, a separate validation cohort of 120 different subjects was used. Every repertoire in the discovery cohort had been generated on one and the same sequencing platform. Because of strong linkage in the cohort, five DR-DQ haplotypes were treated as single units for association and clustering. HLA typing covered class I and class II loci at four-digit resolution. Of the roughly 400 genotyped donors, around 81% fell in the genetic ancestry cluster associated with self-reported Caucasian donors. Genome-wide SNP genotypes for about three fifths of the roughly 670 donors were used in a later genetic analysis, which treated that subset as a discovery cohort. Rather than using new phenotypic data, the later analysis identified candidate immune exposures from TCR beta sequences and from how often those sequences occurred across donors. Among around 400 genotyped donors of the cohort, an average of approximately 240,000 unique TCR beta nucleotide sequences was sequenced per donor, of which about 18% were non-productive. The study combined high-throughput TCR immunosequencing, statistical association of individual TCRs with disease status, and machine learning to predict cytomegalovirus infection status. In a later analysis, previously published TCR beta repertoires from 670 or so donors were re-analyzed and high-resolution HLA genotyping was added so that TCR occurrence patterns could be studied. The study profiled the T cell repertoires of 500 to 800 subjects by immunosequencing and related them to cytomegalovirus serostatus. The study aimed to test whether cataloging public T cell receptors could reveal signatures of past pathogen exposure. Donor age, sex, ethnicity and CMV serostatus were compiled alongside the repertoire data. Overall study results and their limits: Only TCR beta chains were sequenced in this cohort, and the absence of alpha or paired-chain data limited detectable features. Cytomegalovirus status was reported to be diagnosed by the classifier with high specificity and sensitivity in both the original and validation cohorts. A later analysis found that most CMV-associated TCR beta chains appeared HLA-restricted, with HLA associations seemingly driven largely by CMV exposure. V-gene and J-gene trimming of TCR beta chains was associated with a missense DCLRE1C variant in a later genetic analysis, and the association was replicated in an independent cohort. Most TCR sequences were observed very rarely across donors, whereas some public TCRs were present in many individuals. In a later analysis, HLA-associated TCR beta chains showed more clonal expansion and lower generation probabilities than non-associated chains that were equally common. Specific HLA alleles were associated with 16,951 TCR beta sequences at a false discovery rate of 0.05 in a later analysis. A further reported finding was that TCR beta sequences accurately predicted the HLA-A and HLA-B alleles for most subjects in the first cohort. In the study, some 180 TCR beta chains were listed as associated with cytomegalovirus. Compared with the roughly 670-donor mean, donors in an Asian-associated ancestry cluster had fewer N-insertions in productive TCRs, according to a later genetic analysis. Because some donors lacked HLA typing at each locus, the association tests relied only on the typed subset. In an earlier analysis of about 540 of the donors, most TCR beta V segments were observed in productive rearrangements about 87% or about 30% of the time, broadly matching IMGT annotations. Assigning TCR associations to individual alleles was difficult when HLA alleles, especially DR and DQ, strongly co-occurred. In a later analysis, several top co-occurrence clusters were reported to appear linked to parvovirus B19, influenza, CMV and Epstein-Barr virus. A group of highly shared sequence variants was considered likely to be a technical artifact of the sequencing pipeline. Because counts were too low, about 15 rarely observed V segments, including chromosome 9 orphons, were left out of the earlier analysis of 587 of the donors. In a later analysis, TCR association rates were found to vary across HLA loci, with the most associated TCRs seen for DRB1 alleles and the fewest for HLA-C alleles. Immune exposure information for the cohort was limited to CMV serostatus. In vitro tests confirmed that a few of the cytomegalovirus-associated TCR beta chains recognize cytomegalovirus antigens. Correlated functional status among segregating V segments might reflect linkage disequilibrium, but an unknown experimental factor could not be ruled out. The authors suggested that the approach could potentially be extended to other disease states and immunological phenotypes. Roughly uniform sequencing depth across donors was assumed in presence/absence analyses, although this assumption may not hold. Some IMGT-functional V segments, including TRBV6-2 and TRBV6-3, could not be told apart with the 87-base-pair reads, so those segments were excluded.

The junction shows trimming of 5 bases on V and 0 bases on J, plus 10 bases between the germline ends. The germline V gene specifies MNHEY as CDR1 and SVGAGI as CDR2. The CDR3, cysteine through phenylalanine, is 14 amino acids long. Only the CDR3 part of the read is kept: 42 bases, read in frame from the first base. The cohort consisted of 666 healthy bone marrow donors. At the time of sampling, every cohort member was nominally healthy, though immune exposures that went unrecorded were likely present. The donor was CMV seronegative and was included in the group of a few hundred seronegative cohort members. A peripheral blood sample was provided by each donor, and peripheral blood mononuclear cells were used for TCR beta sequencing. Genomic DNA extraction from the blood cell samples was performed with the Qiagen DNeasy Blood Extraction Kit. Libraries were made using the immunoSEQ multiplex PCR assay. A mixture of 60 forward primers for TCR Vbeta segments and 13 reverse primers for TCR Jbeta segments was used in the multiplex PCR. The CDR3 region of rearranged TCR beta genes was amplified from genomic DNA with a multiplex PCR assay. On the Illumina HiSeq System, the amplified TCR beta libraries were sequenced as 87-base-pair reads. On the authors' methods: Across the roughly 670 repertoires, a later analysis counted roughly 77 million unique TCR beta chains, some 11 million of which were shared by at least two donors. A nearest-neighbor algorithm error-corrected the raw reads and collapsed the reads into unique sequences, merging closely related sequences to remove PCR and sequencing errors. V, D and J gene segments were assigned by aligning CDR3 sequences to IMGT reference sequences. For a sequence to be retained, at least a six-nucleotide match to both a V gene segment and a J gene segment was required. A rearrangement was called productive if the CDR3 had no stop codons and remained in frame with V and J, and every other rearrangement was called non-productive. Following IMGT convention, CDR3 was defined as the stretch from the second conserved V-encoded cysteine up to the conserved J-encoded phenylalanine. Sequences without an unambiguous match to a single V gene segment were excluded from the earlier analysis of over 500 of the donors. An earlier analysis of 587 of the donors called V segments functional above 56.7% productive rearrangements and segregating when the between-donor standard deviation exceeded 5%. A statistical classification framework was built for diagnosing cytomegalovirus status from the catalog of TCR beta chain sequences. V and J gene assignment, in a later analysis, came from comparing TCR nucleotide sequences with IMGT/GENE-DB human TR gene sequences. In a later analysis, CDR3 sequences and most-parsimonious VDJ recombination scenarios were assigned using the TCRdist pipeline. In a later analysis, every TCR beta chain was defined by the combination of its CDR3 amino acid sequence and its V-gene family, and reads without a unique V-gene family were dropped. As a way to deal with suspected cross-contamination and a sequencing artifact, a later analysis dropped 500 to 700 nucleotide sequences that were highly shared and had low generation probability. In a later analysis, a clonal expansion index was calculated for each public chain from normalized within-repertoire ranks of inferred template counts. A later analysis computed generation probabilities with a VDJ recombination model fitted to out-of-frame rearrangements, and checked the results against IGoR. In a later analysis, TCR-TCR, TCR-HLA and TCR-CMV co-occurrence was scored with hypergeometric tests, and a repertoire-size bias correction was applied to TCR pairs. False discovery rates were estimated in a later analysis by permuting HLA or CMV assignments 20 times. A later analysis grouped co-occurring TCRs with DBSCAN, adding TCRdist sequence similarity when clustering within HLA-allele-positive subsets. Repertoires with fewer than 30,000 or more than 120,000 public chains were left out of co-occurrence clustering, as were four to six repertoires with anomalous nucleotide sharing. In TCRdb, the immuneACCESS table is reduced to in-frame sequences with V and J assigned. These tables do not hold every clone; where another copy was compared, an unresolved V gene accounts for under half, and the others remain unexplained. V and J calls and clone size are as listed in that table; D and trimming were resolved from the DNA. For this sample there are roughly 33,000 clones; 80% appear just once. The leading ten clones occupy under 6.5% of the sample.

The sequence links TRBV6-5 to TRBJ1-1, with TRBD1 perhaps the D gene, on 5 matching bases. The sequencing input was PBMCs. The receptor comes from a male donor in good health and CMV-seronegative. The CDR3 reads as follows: CASSLRALNTEAFF. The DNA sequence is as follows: TGTGCCAGCAGTCTCAGGGCGTTGAACACTGAAGCTTTCTTT.